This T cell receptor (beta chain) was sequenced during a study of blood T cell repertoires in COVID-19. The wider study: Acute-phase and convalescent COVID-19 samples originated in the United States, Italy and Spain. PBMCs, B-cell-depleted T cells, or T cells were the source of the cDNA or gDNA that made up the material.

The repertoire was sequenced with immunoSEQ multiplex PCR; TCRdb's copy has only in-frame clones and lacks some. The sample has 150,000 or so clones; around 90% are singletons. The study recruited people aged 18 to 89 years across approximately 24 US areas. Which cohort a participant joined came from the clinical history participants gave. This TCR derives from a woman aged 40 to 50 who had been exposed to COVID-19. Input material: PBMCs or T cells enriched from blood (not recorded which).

This CDR3 reads CASSGNERGGTTDTQYF. CDR3 nucleotide sequence: TGTGCCAGCAGTGGAAACGAGCGGGGAGGTACCACAGATACGCAGTATTTT. This chain connects TRBV6-2 or TRBV6-3 to TRBJ2-3, with 7 nucleotides matching TRBD2. Per germline, CDR1 MNHEY and CDR2 SVGEGT. This CDR3 is 17 amino acids long. Germline trimming cut 5 bases from V and 2 bases from J; bases unmatched to any gene: 13.